This T cell receptor (beta chain) stems from a study of breast tumors, draining lymph nodes, adjacent tissues. Samples came from axillary lymph nodes draining the breast cancer. Study-wide points: Luminal-like breast cancer showed significantly greater tumor-nontumor repertoire similarity than basal-like breast cancer did. Compared with lymph nodes, tumors were less diverse; compared with nontumor tissue, more. Findings are consistent with lymph node origin and intratumoral expansion of most tumor T cells.

V lost 8 bases and J 7 bases, leaving 11 bases between the germline ends. CDR3 length: 11 amino acids. Per the germline V gene, CDR1 is MNHNS and CDR2 is SASEGT. One entry per CDR3 protein, called by TCRdb with MiXCR from the multiplex PCR reads. The sample carries approximately 180,000 distinct CDR3 sequences, about 30% recorded once. As for this clonotype: The antigen remains unidentified.

The chain uses TRBV6-1 and TRBJ1-1; D gene ambiguous. Sequencing input: axillary lymph node tissue. The source is a female donor with breast cancer. Some clones in this sample may be carry-over from other donors' samples. CDR3 loop: CASGEGFEAFF. The CDR3 DNA follows: TGTGCCAGCGGGGAGGGTTTTGAAGCTTTCTTT.